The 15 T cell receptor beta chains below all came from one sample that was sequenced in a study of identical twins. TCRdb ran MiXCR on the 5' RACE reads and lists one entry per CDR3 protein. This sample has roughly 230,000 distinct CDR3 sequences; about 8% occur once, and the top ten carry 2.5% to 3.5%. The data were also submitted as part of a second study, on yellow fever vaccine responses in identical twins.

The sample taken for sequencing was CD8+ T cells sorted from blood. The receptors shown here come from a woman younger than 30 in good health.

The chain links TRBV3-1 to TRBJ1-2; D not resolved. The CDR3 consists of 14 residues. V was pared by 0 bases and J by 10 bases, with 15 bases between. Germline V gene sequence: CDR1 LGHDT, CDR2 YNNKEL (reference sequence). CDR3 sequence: CASSQDGPSVIYTF. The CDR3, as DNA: TGTGCCAGCAGCCAAGACGGGCCCTCTGTGATCTACACCTTC. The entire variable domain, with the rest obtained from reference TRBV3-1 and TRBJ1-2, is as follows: DTAVSQTPKYLVTQMGNDKSIKCEQNLGHDTMYWYKQDSKKFLKIMFSYNNKELIINETVPNRFSPKSPDKAHLNLHINSLELGDSAVYFCASSQDGPSVIYTFGSGTRLTVV.

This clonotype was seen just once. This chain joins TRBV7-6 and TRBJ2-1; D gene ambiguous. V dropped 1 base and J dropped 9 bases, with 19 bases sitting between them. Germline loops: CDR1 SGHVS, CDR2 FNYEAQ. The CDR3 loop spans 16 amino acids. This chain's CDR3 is CASSLVGWFGEREQFF. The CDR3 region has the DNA TGTGCCAGCAGCTTAGTTGGGTGGTTTGGAGAACGTGAGCAGTTCTTC.

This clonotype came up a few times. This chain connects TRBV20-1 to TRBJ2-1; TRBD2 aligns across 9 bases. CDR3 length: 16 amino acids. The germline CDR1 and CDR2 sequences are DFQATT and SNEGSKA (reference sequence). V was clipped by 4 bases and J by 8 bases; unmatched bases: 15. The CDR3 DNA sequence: TGCAGTGCTATAGGAGGTTGGGCTAGCGGGAACGATGAGCAGTTCTTC. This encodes CSAIGGWASGNDEQFF.

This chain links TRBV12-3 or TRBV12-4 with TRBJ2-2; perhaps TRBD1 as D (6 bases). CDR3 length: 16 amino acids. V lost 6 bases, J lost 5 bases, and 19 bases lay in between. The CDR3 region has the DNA TGTGCCAGCAGCCCTGGACAGTTCCCCCTGACCGGGGAGCTGTTTTTT. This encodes CASSPGQFPLTGELFF.

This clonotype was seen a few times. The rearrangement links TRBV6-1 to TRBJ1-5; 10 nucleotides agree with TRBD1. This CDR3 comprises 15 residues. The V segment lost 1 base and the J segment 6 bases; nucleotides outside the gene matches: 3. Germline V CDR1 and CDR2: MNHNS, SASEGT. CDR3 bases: TGTGCCAGCAGTGAAGGACAGGGGGCGGCTCAGCCCCAGCATTTT. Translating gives CASSEGQGAAQPQHF.

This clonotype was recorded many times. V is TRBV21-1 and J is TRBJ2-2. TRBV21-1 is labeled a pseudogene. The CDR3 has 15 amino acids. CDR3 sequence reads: CANRFGFANTGELFF. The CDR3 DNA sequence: TGTGCCAACCGGTTCGGCTTCGCGAACACCGGGGAGCTGTTTTTT.

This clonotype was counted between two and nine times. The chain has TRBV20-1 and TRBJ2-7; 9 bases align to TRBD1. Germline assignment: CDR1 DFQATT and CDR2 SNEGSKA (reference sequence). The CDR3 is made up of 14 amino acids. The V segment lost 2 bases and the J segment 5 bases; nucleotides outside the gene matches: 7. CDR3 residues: CSARNRDRAHEQYF. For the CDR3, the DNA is TGCAGTGCTAGAAACCGGGACAGGGCCCACGAGCAGTACTTC.

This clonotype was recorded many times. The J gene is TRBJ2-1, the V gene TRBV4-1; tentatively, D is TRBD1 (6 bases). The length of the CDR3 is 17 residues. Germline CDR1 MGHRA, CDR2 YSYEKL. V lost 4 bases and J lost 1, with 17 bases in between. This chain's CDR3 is CASSLRTDLMSYNEQFF. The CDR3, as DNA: TGCGCCAGCAGCCTTAGGACAGACCTTATGTCCTACAATGAGCAGTTCTTC.

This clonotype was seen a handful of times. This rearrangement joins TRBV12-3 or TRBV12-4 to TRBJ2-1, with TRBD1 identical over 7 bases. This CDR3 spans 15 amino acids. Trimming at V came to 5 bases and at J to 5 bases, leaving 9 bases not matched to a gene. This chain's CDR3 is CASSRDRVPNNEQFF. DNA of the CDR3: TGTGCCAGCAGTCGTGACAGGGTTCCGAACAATGAGCAGTTCTTC.

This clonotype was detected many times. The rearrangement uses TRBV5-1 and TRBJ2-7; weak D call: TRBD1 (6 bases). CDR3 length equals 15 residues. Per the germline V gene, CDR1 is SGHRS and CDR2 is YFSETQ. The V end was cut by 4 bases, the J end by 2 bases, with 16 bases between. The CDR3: CASSVGNRDTYEQYF. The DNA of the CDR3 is TGCGCCAGCAGCGTCGGAAACAGGGATACCTACGAGCAGTACTTC.

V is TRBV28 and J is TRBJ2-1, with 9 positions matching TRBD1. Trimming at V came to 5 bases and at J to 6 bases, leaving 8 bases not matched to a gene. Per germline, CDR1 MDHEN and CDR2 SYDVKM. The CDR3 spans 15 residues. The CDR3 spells CASSPGTGPGNEQFF. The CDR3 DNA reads TGTGCCAGCAGTCCCGGGACAGGGCCCGGCAATGAGCAGTTCTTC.

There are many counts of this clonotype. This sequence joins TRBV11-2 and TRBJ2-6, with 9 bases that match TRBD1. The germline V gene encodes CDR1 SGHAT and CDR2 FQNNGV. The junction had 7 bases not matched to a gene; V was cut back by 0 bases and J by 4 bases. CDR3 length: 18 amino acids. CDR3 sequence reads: CASSLEVQGALGANVLTF. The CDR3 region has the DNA TGTGCCAGCAGCTTAGAGGTACAGGGGGCGTTAGGGGCCAACGTCCTGACTTTC.

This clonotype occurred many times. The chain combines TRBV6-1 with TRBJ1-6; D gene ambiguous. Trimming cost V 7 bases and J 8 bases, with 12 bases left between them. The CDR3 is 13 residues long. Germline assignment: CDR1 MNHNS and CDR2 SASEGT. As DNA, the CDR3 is TGTGCCAGCACCTTACGGGTGGATTCACCCCTCCACTTT. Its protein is CASTLRVDSPLHF.

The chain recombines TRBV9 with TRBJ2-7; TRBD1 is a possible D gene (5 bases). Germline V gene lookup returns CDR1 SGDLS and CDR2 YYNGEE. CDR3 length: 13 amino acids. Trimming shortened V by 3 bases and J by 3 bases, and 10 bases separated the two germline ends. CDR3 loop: CASSEGINYEQYF. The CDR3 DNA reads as TGTGCCAGCAGCGAGGGGATCAACTACGAGCAGTACTTC. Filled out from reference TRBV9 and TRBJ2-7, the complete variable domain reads DSGVTQTPKHLITATGQRVTLRCSPRSGDLSVYWYQQSLDQGLQFLIQYYNGEERAKGNILERFSAQQFPDLHSELNLSSLELGDSALYFCASSEGINYEQYFGPGTRLTVT.

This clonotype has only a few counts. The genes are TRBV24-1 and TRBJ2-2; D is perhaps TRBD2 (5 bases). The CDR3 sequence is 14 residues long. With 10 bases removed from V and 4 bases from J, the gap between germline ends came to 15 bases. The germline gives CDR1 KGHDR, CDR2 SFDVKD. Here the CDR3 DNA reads TGTGCCACTCGTGGCGAGGGCCCCACCGGGGAGCTGTTTTTT. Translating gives CATRGEGPTGELFF.